This T cell receptor (beta chain) was recovered during a study of T-cell reconstitution after alpha-beta-depleted transplantation in children. Preparation of the TCRbeta library was carried out with unique molecular identifiers. Using its own MiXCR run on the PCR reads, TCRdb lists one record per CDR3 protein. There are some 440,000 distinct CDR3 sequences in the sample; 15% to 20% occur only once, and under 30% lies in the top ten. Only a few counts were recorded for this clonotype. Specimen: PBMCs, mostly from graft donor cells, collected 360 days after TCRalphabeta/CD19-depleted stem cell transplant. This TCR came from a boy under two years old who had a stem cell transplant for Wiskott-Aldrich syndrome, so the T cells may come from the graft donor.

CDR3 in amino acids: CASSFGPDRNTEAFF. The CDR3 nucleotides read TGCGCCAGCAGTTTTGGCCCGGACAGAAACACTGAAGCTTTCTTT. The chain joins TRBV5-1 to TRBJ1-1; D may be TRBD1 (6 bases). The ends were cut back, 5 bases at V and 2 bases at J, with 16 bases in the middle. CDR3 size: 15 residues. Germline values: CDR1 SGHRS, CDR2 YFSETQ.